Presented here are 28 T cell receptor beta chains from one specimen sequenced in a study of patients and donors after allogeneic stem cell transplantation. TCRdb redid the calling of the RT-PCR reads with MiXCR, one entry per CDR3 protein. The sample consists of roughly 940,000 distinct CDR3 sequences, roughly 17% of them appearing once. The sequencing sample was made of blood, either unsorted or a sorted T cell fraction (not recorded which). Receptor source: a human donor who was either an allogeneic HSCT recipient or a stem cell or donor lymphocyte infusion donor (not recorded which). It is not recorded whose cells these are; they may come from a transplant donor.

This clonotype was seen a few times. The rearrangement joins TRBV11-2 to TRBJ1-5, with D possibly matching TRBD1 (6 bases). The length of the CDR3 is 15 residues. Germline V CDR1 and CDR2: SGHAT, FQNNGV. The V end was cut by 5 bases, the J end by 6 bases, with 17 bases between. The CDR3 is CASSQSRGGGQPQHF. The CDR3 DNA sequence: TGTGCCAGCAGCCAGTCTAGGGGGGGCGGTCAGCCCCAGCATTTT.

This clonotype was seen a handful of times. The V gene is TRBV12-3 or TRBV12-4, the J gene TRBJ2-6, with 8 nucleotides matching TRBD1. J was trimmed by 0 bases and V by 4 bases; bases with no gene match: 2. The CDR3 has 16 residues. DNA for the CDR3: TGTGCCAGCAGTTGGGACAGGCTCTCTGGGGCCAACGTCCTGACTTTC. Translating it yields CASSWDRLSGANVLTF.

This clonotype was counted many times. The V gene is TRBV12-3 or TRBV12-4, the J gene TRBJ2-7, with TRBD2 identical over 9 bases. Trimming cost V 3 bases and J 2 bases; bases outside gene matches: 2. This CDR3 is built from 14 residues. DNA for the CDR3: TGTGCCAGCAGTTTTCTAGCGGGAACCTACGAGCAGTACTTC. Translation: CASSFLAGTYEQYF.

This clonotype occurred once. This sequence joins TRBV3-1 and TRBJ1-1; TRBD1 matches at 7 bases. J gave up 11 bases and V 1 base, and 7 bases lay outside the gene matches. The CDR3 spans 13 residues. Germline V gene data show CDR1 as LGHDT and CDR2 as YNNKEL (reference sequence). The CDR3 region is CASSQGQGVSAFF. For the CDR3, the DNA is TGTGCCAGCAGCCAAGGGCAGGGGGTGTCGGCTTTCTTT.

The rearrangement links TRBV6-5 to TRBJ2-1; TRBD1 aligns across 11 bases. The CDR3 covers 15 residues. Germline CDR1 reads MNHEY; CDR2 reads SVGAGI. Germline trimming cut 4 bases from V and 5 bases from J; bases unmatched to any gene: 4. The CDR3 sequence: CASSFGDRGNNEQFF. CDR3 nucleotides: TGTGCCAGCAGTTTTGGGGACAGGGGGAACAATGAGCAGTTCTTC.

This clonotype was detected ten times or more. In nucleotides, the CDR3 is TGCGCCAGCAGCTTGGAGCCTAGCGGGGGGGCAGCTACGCAGTATTTT. Its protein is CASSLEPSGGAATQYF. The rearrangement joins TRBV5-1 to TRBJ2-3, with 12 nucleotides matching TRBD2. Germline CDR1 reads SGHRS; CDR2 reads YFSETQ. Unmatched junction bases numbered 7, after V lost 0 bases and J lost 8 bases. CDR3 size: 16 residues.

The genes are TRBV25-1 and TRBJ2-2; 7 positions agree with TRBD2. The CDR3 runs 14 residues. The V gene's germline CDR1 is MGHDK and CDR2 SYGVNS. After removal of 6 bases from V and 3 bases from J, the junction contained 4 bases not matched to a gene. DNA for the CDR3: TGTGCCAGCAGGGTCGCGGGGGACACCGGGGAGCTGTTTTTT. This sequence encodes CASRVAGDTGELFF.

This chain connects TRBV24-1 to TRBJ2-5; 10 bases map to TRBD2. The CDR3 has 14 amino acids. Looked up from germline, CDR1 is KGHDR and CDR2 is SFDVKD. Trimming took 6 bases from V and 3 from J; bases not matched to a gene: 3. CDR3 coding DNA: TGTGCCACCAGTAGGACTAGCGGAAAAGAGACCCAGTACTTC. Protein: CATSRTSGKETQYF.

The chain is built from TRBV6-1 and TRBJ1-5; maybe TRBD1 (5 bases). Per germline, CDR1 MNHNS and CDR2 SASEGT. This CDR3 has 15 amino acids. The V end was cut by 6 bases, the J end by 3 bases, with 15 bases between. The CDR3 is CASRSPGLNNQPQHF. In nucleotides, the CDR3 is TGTGCCAGCAGATCCCCGGGGCTAAACAATCAGCCCCAGCATTTT.

The genes are TRBV12-3 or TRBV12-4 and TRBJ2-1; no firm D call. The CDR3 has 13 amino acids. Trimming removed 6 bases from V and 5 bases from J, with 11 bases in between. The CDR3 reads CASSQETNNEQFF. The CDR3 region has the DNA TGTGCCAGCAGCCAAGAAACAAACAATGAGCAGTTCTTC.

The rearrangement links TRBV19 to TRBJ2-7, with D possibly being TRBD2 (6 bases). Germline CDR1 is LNHDA and CDR2 is SQIVND (reference sequence). CDR3 length: 14 residues. Trimming cost V 8 bases and J 0 bases, with 14 bases left between them. CDR3 region: CASSGGASSYEQYF. The CDR3 nucleotides read TGTGCCAGTTCCGGAGGGGCGAGCTCCTACGAGCAGTACTTC.

The table lists this clonotype with a few counts. The chain carries TRBV5-4 and TRBJ2-2; D possibly matches TRBD1 or TRBD2 (5 bases each). The CDR3 is 21 amino acids. The ends were cut back, 0 bases at V and 0 bases at J, with 24 bases in the middle. Per the germline V gene, CDR1 is SGHNT and CDR2 is YYREEE (reference sequence). The CDR3 loop is CASSLVGKRDDSHANTGELFF. The DNA of the CDR3 is TGTGCCAGCAGCTTGGTTGGAAAACGGGATGACAGCCACGCGAACACCGGGGAGCTGTTTTTT.

This sequence joins TRBV6-8 and TRBJ2-7, with D possibly matching TRBD1 (6 bases). Germline V gives CDR1 MNHGY, CDR2 SAAAGT. This CDR3 spans 12 amino acids. Trimming stripped 7 bases from V and 5 bases from J, with 12 bases between. DNA of the CDR3: TGTGCCAGCATTACAGGGTCCCACGAGCAGTACTTC. Translating gives CASITGSHEQYF.

This clonotype came up many times. The chain's CDR3 is CASSSSGSPYNEQFF. CDR3 DNA: TGTGCCAGCAGTTCTAGCGGGAGTCCCTACAATGAGCAGTTCTTC. This chain joins TRBV12-3 or TRBV12-4 and TRBJ2-1; the match to TRBD2 covers 10 bases. The CDR3 totals 15 residues. Trimming at V came to 4 bases and at J to 2 bases, leaving 2 bases not matched to a gene.

J is TRBJ1-3 and V is TRBV7-8; D remains unclear. Trimming removed 5 bases at V and 2 bases at J, with 13 bases between. The V gene's germline CDR1 is SGHVS and CDR2 FQNEAQ. The CDR3 is made up of 15 amino acids. The CDR3 region has the DNA TGTGCCAGCAGCCGACTCGGGGAGACTGGAAACACCATATATTTT. Translating gives CASSRLGETGNTIYF. Combining the CDR3 with reference TRBV7-8 and TRBJ1-3 gives the whole variable domain GAGVSQSPRYKVAKRGQDVALRCDPISGHVSLFWYQQALGQGPEFLTYFQNEAQLDKSGLPSDRFFAERPEGSVSTLKIQRTQQEDSAVYLCASSRLGETGNTIYFGEGSWLTVV.

The chain uses TRBV18 and TRBJ1-6; D ambiguous. The CDR3 consists of 13 residues. Germline V gives CDR1 KGHSH, CDR2 LQKENI. V lost 4 bases, J lost 6 bases, and 7 bases lay in between. CDR3 in DNA: TGTGCCAGCTCACAGTACAGTAATTCACCCCTCCACTTT. This codes for CASSQYSNSPLHF.

The V call is TRBV5-1, the J call TRBJ2-1, with a tentative D call TRBD2 (6 bases). V dropped 3 bases and J dropped 9 bases, with 19 bases sitting between them. The CDR3 covers 15 residues. Germline V lookup: CDR1 SGHRS, CDR2 YFSETQ. CDR3 loop: CASSSLPGRAGEQFF. In nucleotides, the CDR3 is TGCGCCAGCAGCTCACTGCCGGGGCGAGCGGGTGAGCAGTTCTTC. Drawing the rest from reference TRBV5-1 and TRBJ2-1, the complete variable domain is KAGVTQTPRYLIKTRGQQVTLSCSPISGHRSVSWYQQTPGQGLQFLFEYFSETQRNKGNFPGRFSGRQFSNSRSEMNVSTLELGDSALYLCASSSLPGRAGEQFFGPGTRLTVL.

The rearrangement links TRBV10-3 to TRBJ2-5; D unresolved. The CDR3 covers 12 residues. Germline loops: CDR1 ENHRY, CDR2 SYGVKD. V was cut by 3 bases and J by 6 bases, with 8 bases left in between. DNA of the CDR3: TGTGCCATCAGTGACATAGGGAAGACCCAGTACTTC. Its translation: CAISDIGKTQYF.

The J gene is TRBJ2-3, the V gene TRBV3-1, with 14 bases lining up with TRBD2. The V segment lost 0 bases and the J segment 4 bases; nucleotides outside the gene matches: 3. Germline V gives CDR1 LGHDT, CDR2 YNNKEL (reference sequence). The CDR3 loop spans 17 amino acids. The CDR3 region is CASSQDGTSGSADTQYF. The CDR3, as DNA: TGTGCCAGCAGCCAAGATGGGACTAGCGGGAGCGCAGATACGCAGTATTTT.

This clonotype has just a few counts. The chain's CDR3 is CASSQGPSGNTIYF. The CDR3 bases are TGCGCCAGCAGCCAAGGGCCCTCTGGAAACACCATATATTTT. The chain is built from TRBV4-1 and TRBJ1-3; D unclear. CDR1 MGHRA and CDR2 YSYEKL come from the germline V gene. Trimming took off 1 base at V and 0 bases at J, with 4 bases between the two ends. CDR3 length: 14 amino acids.

The genes are TRBV5-1 and TRBJ2-5; the D gene is possibly TRBD1 (7 bases). Per germline, CDR1 SGHRS and CDR2 YFSETQ. The CDR3 loop spans 14 amino acids. Trimming removed 3 bases at V and 5 bases at J, with 14 bases between. The CDR3: CASSSGGPAETQYF. Written as DNA, the CDR3 is TGCGCCAGCAGCTCAGGGGGGCCTGCCGAGACCCAGTACTTC.

This clonotype was counted between two and nine times. The chain joins TRBV7-6 to TRBJ2-7; D is unclear. From germline, CDR1 is SGHVS and CDR2 FNYEAQ. The CDR3 length is 13 residues. The V end lost 5 bases, the J end lost 3 bases, and 11 bases lay between the germline ends. The DNA for the CDR3 is TGTGCCAGCAGCCCCGCAACTTACTACGAGCAGTACTTC. This gives the protein CASSPATYYEQYF. The whole variable domain, remainder taken from reference TRBV7-6 and TRBJ2-7, is GAGVSQSPRYKVTKRGQDVALRCDPISGHVSLYWYRQALGQGPEFLTYFNYEAQQDKSGLPNDRFSAERPEGSISTLTIQRTEQRDSAMYRCASSPATYYEQYFGPGTRLTVT.

The genes are TRBV4-1 and TRBJ2-3; tentatively, D is TRBD1 (7 bases). Germline V lookup: CDR1 MGHRA, CDR2 YSYEKL. The V gene lost 1 base and the J gene lost 0 bases, with 14 bases spanning the gap. The CDR3 consists of 17 residues. CDR3 sequence reads: CASSQGSGDRSTDTQYF. The CDR3 DNA reads as TGCGCCAGCAGCCAAGGCTCGGGGGACAGAAGCACAGATACGCAGTATTTT.

This clonotype was seen at least ten times. The chain links TRBV11-2 to TRBJ2-5; 8 bases match TRBD2. This CDR3 has 16 amino acids. Trimming cost V 2 bases and J 5 bases; bases outside gene matches: 10. Germline V gives CDR1 SGHAT, CDR2 FQNNGV. In DNA form, the CDR3 reads TGTGCCAGCAGCTTATTTATGGCGGGAGGTGGTGAGACCCAGTACTTC. Amino acid sequence: CASSLFMAGGGETQYF. Complete variable domain (other parts from reference TRBV11-2 and TRBJ2-5): EAGVAQSPRYKIIEKRQSVAFWCNPISGHATLYWYQQILGQGPKLLIQFQNNGVVDDSQLPKDRFSAERLKGVDSTLKIQPAKLEDSAVYLCASSLFMAGGGETQYFGPGTRLLVL.

The CDR3 spells CASSTLSWDTEAFF. DNA for the CDR3: TGCGCCAGCAGCACCTTGTCATGGGACACTGAAGCTTTCTTT. V gene TRBV5-1 combines with J gene TRBJ1-1; D remains unclear. Trimming removed 4 bases at V and 3 bases at J, with 13 bases between. Germline V gene data show CDR1 as SGHRS and CDR2 as YFSETQ. This CDR3 region has 14 residues.

This clonotype was detected many times. The rearrangement uses TRBV24-1 and TRBJ1-2, with TRBD1 matching 8 bases. V trimming: 5 bases; J trimming: 4 bases; junction bases outside the gene matches: 5. CDR1 is KGHDR and CDR2 is SFDVKD in the germline V gene. The CDR3 spans 14 residues. CDR3 sequence: CATSAQGTGYGYTF. CDR3 DNA: TGTGCCACCAGTGCACAGGGGACAGGCTATGGCTACACCTTC.

This chain joins TRBV4-2 and TRBJ2-3; D perhaps matches TRBD1 (5 bases). This CDR3 has 13 amino acids. Trimming shortened V by 0 bases and J by 6 bases, and 7 bases separated the two germline ends. Germline V gene data show CDR1 as LGHNA and CDR2 as YNFKEQ. CDR3 amino acids: CASSQEQVDTQYF. The CDR3, as DNA: TGTGCCAGCAGCCAAGAACAGGTTGATACGCAGTATTTT.

This chain connects TRBV6-5 to TRBJ1-1; the D gene is possibly TRBD1 (5 bases). The germline CDR1 and CDR2 sequences are MNHEY and SVGAGI. The CDR3 is 13 amino acids. V lost 2 bases and J 7 bases, leaving 11 bases between the germline ends. The CDR3 DNA sequence: TGTGCCAGCAGTTACAGGGGATCGGGTGAAGCTTTCTTT. Protein: CASSYRGSGEAFF.